This T cell receptor (beta chain) came from a study of cytomegalovirus exposure and HLA in healthy donors. V was shortened by 3 bases and J by 4 bases, with 11 bases between the two germline ends. Germline V gene data show CDR1 as SGHVS and CDR2 as FQNEAQ. This CDR3 region has 14 residues. Comment on this clone: Its antigen is unknown.

Amplification used 60 Vbeta primers and 13 Jbeta primers. TCRdb's copy holds only in-frame clones and misses some; the assay was immunoSEQ multiplex PCR. The sample gives roughly 100,000 clones, 60% to 85% of which show up once; 7.5% to 10% is in the top ten. Study-wide points: Later work found that TCR association rates differed between HLA loci; DRB1 had the most and HLA-C the fewest.

The TCR was taken from a woman aged 40 to 50 in good health and CMV-seropositive. The sequencing input was PBMCs. The chain couples TRBV7-8 to TRBJ2-3, with a possible D match to TRBD1 (5 bases). CDR3 region: CASSLTVIADTQYF. CDR3 DNA: TGTGCCAGCAGCTTGACAGTTATCGCAGATACGCAGTATTTT.